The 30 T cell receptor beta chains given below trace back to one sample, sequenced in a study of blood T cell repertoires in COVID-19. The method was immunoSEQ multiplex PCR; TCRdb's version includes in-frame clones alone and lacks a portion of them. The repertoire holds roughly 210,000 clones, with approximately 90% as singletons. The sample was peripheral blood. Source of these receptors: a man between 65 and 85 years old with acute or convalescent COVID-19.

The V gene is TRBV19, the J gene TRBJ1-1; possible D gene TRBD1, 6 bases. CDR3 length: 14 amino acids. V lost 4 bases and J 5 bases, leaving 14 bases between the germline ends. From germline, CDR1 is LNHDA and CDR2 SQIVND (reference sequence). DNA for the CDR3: TGTGCCAGTAGTACAGAGGGGGGGAGGACTGAAGCTTTCTTT. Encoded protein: CASSTEGGRTEAFF.

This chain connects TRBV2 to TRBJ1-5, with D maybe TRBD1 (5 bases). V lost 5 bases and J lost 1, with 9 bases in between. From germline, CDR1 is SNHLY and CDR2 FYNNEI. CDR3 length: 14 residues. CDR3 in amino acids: CASSPGKSNQPQHF. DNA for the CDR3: TGTGCCAGCAGTCCAGGGAAAAGCAATCAGCCCCAGCATTTT.

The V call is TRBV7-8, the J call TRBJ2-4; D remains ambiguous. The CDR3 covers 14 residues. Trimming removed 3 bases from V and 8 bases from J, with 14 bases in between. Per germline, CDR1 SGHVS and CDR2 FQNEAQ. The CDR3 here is CASSFSEIRDIQYF. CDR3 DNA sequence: TGTGCCAGCAGCTTTTCTGAAATAAGAGACATTCAGTACTTC.

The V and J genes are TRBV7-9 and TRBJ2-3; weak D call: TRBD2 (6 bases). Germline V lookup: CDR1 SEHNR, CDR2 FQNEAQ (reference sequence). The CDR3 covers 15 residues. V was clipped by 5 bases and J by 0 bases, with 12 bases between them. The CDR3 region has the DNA TGTGCCAGCAGCCCCCCGGGACTTAGCACAGATACGCAGTATTTT. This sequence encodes CASSPPGLSTDTQYF.

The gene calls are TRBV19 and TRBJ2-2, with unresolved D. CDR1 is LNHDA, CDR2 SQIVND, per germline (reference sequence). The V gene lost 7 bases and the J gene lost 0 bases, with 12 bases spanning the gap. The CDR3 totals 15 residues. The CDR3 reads CASTVDSPNTGELFF. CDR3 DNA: TGTGCCAGTACCGTAGACTCACCGAACACCGGGGAGCTGTTTTTT.

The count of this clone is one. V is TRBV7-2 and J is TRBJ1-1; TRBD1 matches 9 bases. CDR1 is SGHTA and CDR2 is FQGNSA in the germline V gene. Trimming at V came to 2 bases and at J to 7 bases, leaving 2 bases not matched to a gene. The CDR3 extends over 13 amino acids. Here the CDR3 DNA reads TGTGCCAGCAGCTTATGGGGACAGGGTGAAGCTTTCTTT. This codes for CASSLWGQGEAFF.

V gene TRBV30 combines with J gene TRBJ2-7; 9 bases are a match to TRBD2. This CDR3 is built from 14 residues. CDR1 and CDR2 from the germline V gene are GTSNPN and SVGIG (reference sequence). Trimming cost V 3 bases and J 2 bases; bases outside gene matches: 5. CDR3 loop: CAWRGAGGPYEQYF. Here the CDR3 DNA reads TGTGCCTGGAGGGGAGCGGGAGGCCCCTACGAGCAGTACTTC.

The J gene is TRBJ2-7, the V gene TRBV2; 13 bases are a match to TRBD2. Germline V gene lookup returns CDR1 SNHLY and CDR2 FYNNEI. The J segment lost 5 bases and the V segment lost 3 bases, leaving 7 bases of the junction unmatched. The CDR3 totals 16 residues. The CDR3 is CASSDGTSGKVNEQYF. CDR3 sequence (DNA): TGTGCCAGCAGTGATGGGACTAGCGGGAAGGTGAACGAGCAGTACTTC.

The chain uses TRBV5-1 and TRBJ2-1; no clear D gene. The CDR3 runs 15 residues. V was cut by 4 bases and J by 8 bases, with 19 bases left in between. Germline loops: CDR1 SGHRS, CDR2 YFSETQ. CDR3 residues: CASSVGAWSSHEQFF. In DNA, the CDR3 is TGCGCCAGCAGCGTAGGAGCGTGGTCGTCCCATGAGCAGTTCTTC.

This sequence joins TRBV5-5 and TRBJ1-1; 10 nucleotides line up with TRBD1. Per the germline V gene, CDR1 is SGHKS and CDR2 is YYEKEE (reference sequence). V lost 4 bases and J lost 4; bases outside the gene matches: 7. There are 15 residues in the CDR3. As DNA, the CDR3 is TGTGCCAGCAGCAGGGGACAGGGGTCGGGCACTGAAGCTTTCTTT. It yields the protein CASSRGQGSGTEAFF.

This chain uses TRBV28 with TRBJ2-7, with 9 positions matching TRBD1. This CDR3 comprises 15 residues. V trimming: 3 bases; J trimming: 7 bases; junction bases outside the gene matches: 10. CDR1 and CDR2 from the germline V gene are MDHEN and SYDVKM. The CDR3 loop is CASSFIGQGRGEQYF. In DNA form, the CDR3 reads TGTGCCAGCAGTTTTATTGGACAGGGGAGGGGTGAGCAGTACTTC.

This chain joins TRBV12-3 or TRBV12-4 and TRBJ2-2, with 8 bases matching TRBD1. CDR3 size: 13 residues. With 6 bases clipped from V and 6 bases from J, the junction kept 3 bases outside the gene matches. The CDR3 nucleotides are TGTGCCAGCAGAACAGGGGGTGCCGGGGAGCTGTTTTTT. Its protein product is CASRTGGAGELFF.

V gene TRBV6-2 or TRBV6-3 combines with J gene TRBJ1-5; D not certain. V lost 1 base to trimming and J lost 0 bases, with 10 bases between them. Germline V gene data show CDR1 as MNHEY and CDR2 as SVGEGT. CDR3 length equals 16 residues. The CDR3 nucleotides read TGTGCCAGCAGTTACTTTCAAAGCTATAGCAATCAGCCCCAGCATTTT. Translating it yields CASSYFQSYSNQPQHF.

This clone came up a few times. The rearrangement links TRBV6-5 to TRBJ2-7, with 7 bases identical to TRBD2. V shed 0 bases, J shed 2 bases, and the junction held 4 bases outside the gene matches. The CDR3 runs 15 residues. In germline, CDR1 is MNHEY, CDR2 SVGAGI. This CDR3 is CASSYSTRGAYEQYF. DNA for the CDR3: TGTGCCAGCAGTTACTCGACACGGGGGGCCTACGAGCAGTACTTC.

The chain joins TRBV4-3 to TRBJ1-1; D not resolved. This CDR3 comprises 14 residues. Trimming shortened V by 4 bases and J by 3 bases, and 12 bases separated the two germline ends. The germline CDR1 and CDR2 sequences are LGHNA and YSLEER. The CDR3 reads CASSPGDPYTEAFF. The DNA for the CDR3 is TGCGCCAGCAGCCCCGGGGATCCTTACACTGAAGCTTTCTTT.

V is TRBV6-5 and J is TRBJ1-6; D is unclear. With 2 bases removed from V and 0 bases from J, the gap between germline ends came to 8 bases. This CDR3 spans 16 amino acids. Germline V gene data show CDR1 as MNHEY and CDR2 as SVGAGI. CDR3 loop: CASSYNRDSYNSPLHF. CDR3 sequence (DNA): TGTGCCAGCAGTTACAACCGGGACTCCTATAATTCACCCCTCCACTTT.

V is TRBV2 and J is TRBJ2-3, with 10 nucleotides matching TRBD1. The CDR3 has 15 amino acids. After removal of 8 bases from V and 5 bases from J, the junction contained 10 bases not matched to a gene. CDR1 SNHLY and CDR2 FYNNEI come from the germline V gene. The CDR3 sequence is CASVPQGQGRDTQYF. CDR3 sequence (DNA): TGTGCCAGCGTGCCCCAGGGACAGGGGCGAGATACGCAGTATTTT.

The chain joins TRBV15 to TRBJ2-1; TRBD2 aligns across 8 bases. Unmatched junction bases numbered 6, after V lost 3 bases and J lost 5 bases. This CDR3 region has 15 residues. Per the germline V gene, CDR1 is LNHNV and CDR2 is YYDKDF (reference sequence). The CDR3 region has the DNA TGTGCCACCAGCAGTATGGGAGCGGGAGACAATGAGCAGTTCTTC. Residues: CATSSMGAGDNEQFF. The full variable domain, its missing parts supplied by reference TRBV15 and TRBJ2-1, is DAMVIQNPRYQVTQFGKPVTLSCSQTLNHNVMYWYQQKSSQAPKLLFHYYDKDFNNEADTPDNFQSRRPNTSFCFLDIRSPGLGDTAMYLCATSSMGAGDNEQFFGPGTRLTVL.

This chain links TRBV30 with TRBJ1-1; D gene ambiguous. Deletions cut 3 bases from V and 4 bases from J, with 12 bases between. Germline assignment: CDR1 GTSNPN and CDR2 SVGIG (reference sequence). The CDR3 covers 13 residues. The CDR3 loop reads CAWRVSRGTEAFF. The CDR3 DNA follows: TGTGCCTGGAGGGTCTCTCGGGGCACTGAAGCTTTCTTT.

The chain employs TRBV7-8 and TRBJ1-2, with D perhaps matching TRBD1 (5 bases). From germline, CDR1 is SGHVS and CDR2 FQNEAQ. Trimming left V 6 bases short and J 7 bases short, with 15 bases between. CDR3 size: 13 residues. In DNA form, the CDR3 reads TGTGCCAGCAGAGGCCAGGGCTCGACTGGCTACACCTTC. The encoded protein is CASRGQGSTGYTF.

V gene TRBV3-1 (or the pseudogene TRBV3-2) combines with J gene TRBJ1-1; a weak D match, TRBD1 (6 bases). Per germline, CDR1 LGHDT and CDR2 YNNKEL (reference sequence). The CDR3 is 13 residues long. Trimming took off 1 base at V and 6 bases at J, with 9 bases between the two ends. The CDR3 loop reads CASSQVSGAEAFF. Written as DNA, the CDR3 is TGTGCCAGCAGCCAAGTATCAGGGGCTGAAGCTTTCTTT.

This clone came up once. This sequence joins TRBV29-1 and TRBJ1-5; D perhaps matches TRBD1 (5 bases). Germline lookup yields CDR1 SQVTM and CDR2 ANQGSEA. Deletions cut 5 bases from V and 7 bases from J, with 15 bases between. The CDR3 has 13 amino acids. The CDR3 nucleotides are TGCAGCGTTTGGGATGGGGCCGGGCAGCCCCAGCATTTT. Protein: CSVWDGAGQPQHF. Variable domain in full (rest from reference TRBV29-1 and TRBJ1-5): SAVISQKPSRDICQRGTSLTIQCQVDSQVTMMFWYRQQPGQSLTLIATANQGSEATYESGFVIDKFPISRPNLTFSTLTVSNMSPEDSSIYLCSVWDGAGQPQHFGDGTRLSIL.

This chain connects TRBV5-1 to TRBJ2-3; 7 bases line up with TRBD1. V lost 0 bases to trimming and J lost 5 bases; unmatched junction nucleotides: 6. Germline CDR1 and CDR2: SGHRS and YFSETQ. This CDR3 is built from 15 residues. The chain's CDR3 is CASSLATTGLDTQYF. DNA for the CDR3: TGCGCCAGCAGCTTGGCCACGACAGGGCTAGATACGCAGTATTTT.

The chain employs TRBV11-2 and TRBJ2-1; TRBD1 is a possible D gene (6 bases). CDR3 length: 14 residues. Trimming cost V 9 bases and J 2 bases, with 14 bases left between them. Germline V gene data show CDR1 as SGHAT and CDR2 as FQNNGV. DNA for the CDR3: TGTGCCAGGACAGGTTGGGGAACCTACAATGAGCAGTTCTTC. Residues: CARTGWGTYNEQFF.

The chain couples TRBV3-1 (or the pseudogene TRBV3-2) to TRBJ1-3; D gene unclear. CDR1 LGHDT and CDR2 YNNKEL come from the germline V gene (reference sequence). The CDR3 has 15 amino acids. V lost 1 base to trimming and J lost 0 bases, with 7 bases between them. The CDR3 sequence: CASSQGSDSGNTIYF. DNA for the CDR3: TGTGCCAGCAGCCAAGGGAGTGACTCTGGAAACACCATATATTTT.

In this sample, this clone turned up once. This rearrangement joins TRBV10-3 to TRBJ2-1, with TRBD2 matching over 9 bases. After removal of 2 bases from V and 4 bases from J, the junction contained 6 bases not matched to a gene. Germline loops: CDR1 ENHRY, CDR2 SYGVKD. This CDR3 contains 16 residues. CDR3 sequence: CAISEMPSGNYNEQFF. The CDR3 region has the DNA TGTGCCATCAGTGAGATGCCTAGCGGGAATTACAATGAGCAGTTCTTC.

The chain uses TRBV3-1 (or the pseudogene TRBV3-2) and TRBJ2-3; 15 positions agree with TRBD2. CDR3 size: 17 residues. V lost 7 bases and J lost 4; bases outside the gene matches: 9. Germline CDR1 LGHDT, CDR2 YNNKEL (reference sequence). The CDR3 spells CASTLGLAGGLADTQYF. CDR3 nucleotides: TGTGCCAGCACCCTAGGACTAGCGGGAGGGCTTGCAGATACGCAGTATTTT.

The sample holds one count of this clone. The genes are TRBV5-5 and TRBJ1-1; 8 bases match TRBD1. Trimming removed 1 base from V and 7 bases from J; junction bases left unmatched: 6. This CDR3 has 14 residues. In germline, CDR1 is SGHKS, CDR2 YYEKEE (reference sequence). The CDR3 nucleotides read TGTGCCAGCAGCTTGTTGCTGACAGGGGATGAAGCTTTCTTT. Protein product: CASSLLLTGDEAFF.

The CDR3 spells CASSLADRDVNEQYF. As DNA, the CDR3 is TGCGCCAGCAGCTTGGCTGACAGGGATGTGAACGAGCAGTACTTC. This rearrangement joins TRBV5-1 to TRBJ2-7; 7 bases map to TRBD1. The CDR3 is 15 residues long. V was clipped by 0 bases and J by 5 bases; unmatched bases: 8. Per germline, CDR1 SGHRS and CDR2 YFSETQ.

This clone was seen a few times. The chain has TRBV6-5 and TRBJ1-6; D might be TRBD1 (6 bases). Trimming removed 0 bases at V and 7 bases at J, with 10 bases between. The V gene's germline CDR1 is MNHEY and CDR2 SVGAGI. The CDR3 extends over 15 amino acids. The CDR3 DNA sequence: TGTGCCAGCAGTTACTCGGGTACAGGGAATTCACCCCTCCACTTT. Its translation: CASSYSGTGNSPLHF.